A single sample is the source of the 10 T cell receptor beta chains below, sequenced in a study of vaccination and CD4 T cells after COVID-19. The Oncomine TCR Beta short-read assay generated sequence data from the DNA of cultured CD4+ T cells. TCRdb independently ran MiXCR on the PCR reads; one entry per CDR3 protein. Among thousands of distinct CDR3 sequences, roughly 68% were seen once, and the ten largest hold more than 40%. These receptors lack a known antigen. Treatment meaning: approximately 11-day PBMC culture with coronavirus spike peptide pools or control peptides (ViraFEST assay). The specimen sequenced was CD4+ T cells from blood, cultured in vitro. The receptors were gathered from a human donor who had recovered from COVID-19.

The chain's CDR3 is CASRNRDRQETQYF. CDR3 DNA: TGTGCCAGCAGAAACAGGGACCGGCAAGAGACCCAGTACTTC. The rearrangement uses TRBV2 and TRBJ2-5; weak D call: TRBD1 (6 bases). Germline loops: CDR1 SNHLY, CDR2 FYNNEI. This CDR3 is 14 amino acids long. V dropped 6 bases and J dropped 2 bases, with 13 bases sitting between them.

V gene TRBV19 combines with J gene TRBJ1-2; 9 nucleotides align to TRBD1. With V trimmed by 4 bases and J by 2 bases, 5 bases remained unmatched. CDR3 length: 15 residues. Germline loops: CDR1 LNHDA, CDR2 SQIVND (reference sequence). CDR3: CASSTTGTGNYGYTF. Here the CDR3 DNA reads TGTGCCAGTAGTACAACCGGGACAGGGAACTATGGCTACACCTTC.

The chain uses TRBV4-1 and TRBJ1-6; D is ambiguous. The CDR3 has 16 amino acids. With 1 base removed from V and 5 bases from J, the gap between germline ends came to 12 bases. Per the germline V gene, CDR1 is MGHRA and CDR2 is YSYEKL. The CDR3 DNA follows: TGCGCCAGCAGCCAAGTTTTGGACGTTGATAATTCACCCCTCCACTTT. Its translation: CASSQVLDVDNSPLHF.

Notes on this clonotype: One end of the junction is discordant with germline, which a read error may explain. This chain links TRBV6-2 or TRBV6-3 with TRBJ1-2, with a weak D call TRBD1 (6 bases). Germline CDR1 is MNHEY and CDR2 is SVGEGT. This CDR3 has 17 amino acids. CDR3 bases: TGTGCCGGCAGCCGACACCGGACAGTAGCCTCGATGAAAGGCTACACCTTC. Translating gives CAGSRHRTVASMKGYTF.

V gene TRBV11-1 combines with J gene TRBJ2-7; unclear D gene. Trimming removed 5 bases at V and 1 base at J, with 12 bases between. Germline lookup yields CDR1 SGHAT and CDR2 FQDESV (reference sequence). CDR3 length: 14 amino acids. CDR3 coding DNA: TGTGCCAGCAGCCAAGATTCTTGGTCCTACGAGCAGTACTTC. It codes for CASSQDSWSYEQYF.

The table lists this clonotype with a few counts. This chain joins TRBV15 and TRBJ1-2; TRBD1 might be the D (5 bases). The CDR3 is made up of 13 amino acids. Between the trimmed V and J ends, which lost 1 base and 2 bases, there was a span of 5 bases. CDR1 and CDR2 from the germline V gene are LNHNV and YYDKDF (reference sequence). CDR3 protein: CATSRGQNYGYTF. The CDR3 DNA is TGTGCCACCAGCAGAGGACAGAACTATGGCTACACCTTC.

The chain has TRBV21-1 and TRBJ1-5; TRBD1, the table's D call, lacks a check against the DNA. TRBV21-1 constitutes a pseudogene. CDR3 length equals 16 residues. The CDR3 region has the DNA TGTGCCAGCAGCAAAGGCCTTGAGGGGAACAATCAGCCCCAGCATTTT. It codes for CASSKGLEGNNQPQHF.

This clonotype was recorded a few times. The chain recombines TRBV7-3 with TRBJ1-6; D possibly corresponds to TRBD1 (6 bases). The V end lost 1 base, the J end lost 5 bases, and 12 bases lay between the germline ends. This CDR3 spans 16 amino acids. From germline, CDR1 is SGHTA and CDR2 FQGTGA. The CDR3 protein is CASSLMGHTNNSPLHF. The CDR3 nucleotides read TGTGCCAGCAGCTTAATGGGACACACAAATAATTCACCCCTCCACTTT.

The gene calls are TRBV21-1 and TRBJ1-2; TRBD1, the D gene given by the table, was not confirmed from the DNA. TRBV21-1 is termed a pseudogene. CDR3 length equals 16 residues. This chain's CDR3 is CASSKAHPTGGYGYTF. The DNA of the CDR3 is TGTGCCAGCAGCAAGGCCCATCCGACAGGGGGCTATGGCTACACCTTC.

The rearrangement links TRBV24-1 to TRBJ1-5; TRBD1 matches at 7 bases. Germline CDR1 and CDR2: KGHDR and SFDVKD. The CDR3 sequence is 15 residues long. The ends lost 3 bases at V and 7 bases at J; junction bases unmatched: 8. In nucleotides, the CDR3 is TGTGCCACCAGTGATCCTCGGACAGGTGACCAGCCCCAGCATTTT. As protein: CATSDPRTGDQPQHF.